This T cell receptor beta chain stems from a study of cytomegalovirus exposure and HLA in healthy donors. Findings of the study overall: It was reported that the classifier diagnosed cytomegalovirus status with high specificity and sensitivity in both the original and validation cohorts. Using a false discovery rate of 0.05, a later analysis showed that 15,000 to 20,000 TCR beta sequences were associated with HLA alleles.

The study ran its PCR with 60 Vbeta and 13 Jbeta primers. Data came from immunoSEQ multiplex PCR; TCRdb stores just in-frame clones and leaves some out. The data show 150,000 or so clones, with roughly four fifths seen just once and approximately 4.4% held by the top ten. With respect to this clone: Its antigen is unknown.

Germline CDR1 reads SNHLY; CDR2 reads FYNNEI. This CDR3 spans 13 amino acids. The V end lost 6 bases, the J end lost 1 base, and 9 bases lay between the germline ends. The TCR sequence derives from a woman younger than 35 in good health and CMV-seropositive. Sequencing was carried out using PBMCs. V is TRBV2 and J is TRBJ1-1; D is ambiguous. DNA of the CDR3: TGTGCCAGCAGCGGGGTCGAGAACACTGAAGCTTTCTTT. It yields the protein CASSGVENTEAFF.